Below, 13 T cell receptor beta chains from the same sample are listed, as sequenced in a study of long-term antiretroviral therapy in people with HIV. Investigators performed immunoSEQ version v3.0 at survey level. The protocol was immunoSEQ multiplex PCR, while the TCRdb copy is restricted to in-frame clones and leaves out a portion. The sample consists of 17,000 or so clones, 75% to 85% of them appearing once. The sequences come from unsorted PBMCs, collected 0.1 years before starting antiretroviral therapy. All receptors come from a man younger than 35 with HIV.

The V call is TRBV11-2, the J call TRBJ2-5; D uncertain. CDR1 and CDR2 from the germline V gene are SGHAT and FQNNGV. The CDR3 totals 15 residues. V lost 1 base to trimming and J lost 5 bases, with 14 bases between them. The DNA of the CDR3 is TGTGCCAGCAGCTTAGTAGATACAGTGGGGGAGACCCAGTACTTC. Encoded protein: CASSLVDTVGETQYF.

The chain recombines TRBV18 with TRBJ2-4; 11 bases map to TRBD2. CDR1 KGHSH and CDR2 LQKENI come from the germline V gene. V was clipped by 2 bases and J by 0 bases; unmatched bases: 3. The CDR3 runs to 17 residues. CDR3 amino acids: CASSPTSGSGAKNIQYF. The CDR3, as DNA: TGTGCCAGCTCACCAACTAGCGGGAGTGGAGCCAAAAACATTCAGTACTTC.

V is TRBV7-2 and J is TRBJ1-1; D gene uncertain. V lost 5 bases and J lost 2, with 6 bases in between. Germline V gives CDR1 SGHTA, CDR2 FQGNSA. This CDR3 region has 12 residues. Here the CDR3 DNA reads TGTGCCAGCAGCCCTCATAACACTGAAGCTTTCTTT. Translated, it gives CASSPHNTEAFF.

The rearrangement links TRBV6-1 to TRBJ1-1; weak D call: TRBD1 (5 bases). Germline CDR1 and CDR2: MNHNS and SASEGT. The ends were cut back, 8 bases at V and 3 bases at J, with 7 bases in the middle. The CDR3 consists of 11 residues. The CDR3 loop reads CASGAYTEAFF. The CDR3 nucleotides read TGTGCCAGCGGGGCTTACACTGAAGCTTTCTTT.

The V call is TRBV18, the J call TRBJ2-2; 7 bases line up with TRBD1. The CDR3 sequence is 17 residues long. The germline gives CDR1 KGHSH, CDR2 LQKENI. The V segment lost 3 bases and the J segment 0 bases; nucleotides outside the gene matches: 7. CDR3 in DNA: TGTGCCAGCTCACCCAAAGGGGGACAGACGAACACCGGGGAGCTGTTTTTT. Translation: CASSPKGGQTNTGELFF.

This clone was observed a handful of times. At one of its ends the junction is not consistent with the germline gene, which may arise from a read error. The chain carries TRBV7-3 and TRBJ1-6; D is uncertain. Germline CDR1 SGHTA, CDR2 FQGTGA. The length of the CDR3 is 15 residues. This CDR3 is CASSLNARGNSPLHF. DNA for the CDR3: TGTGCCAGCAGCTTAAATGCTCGGGGAAATTCGCCCCTCCACTTT.

The chain joins TRBV5-4 to TRBJ2-3, with TRBD2 as a possible D gene (5 bases). The CDR3 sequence is 16 residues long. With 3 bases removed from V and 1 base from J, the gap between germline ends came to 15 bases. CDR1 SGHNT and CDR2 YYREEE come from the germline V gene (reference sequence). Here the CDR3 DNA reads TGTGCCAGCAGCTCAATACTAGGTTCGGGCACAGATACGCAGTATTTT. This sequence encodes CASSSILGSGTDTQYF.

The chain joins TRBV14 to TRBJ2-1; D not resolved. The germline V gene encodes CDR1 SGHDN and CDR2 FVKESK. The V gene lost 4 bases and the J gene lost 9 bases, with 13 bases spanning the gap. This CDR3 is 13 amino acids long. The CDR3 reads CASSPSPATEQFF. Here the CDR3 DNA reads TGTGCCAGCAGCCCCTCTCCAGCGACTGAGCAGTTCTTC.

The chain carries TRBV19 and TRBJ2-1; 7 nucleotides align to TRBD1. The CDR3 runs 16 residues. Germline V lookup: CDR1 LNHDA, CDR2 SQIVND (reference sequence). V was pared by 6 bases and J by 5 bases, with 13 bases of the junction left unmatched. The CDR3 DNA reads TGTGCCAGTAGACCGAGGGGGACAGTGCCCAACAATGAGCAGTTCTTC. It is translated as CASRPRGTVPNNEQFF.

The V and J genes are TRBV9 and TRBJ2-3; TRBD1 matches 9 bases. Losses at the gene ends were 4 bases for V and 2 bases for J; bases not matched to a gene: 8. Germline assignment: CDR1 SGDLS and CDR2 YYNGEE. The CDR3 totals 16 residues. The CDR3 nucleotides are TGTGCCAGCAGCTTCCGACAGGGGGATCACACAGATACGCAGTATTTT. Translated, it gives CASSFRQGDHTDTQYF.

The rearrangement links TRBV27 to TRBJ1-1; possibly TRBD1 for D (6 bases). Germline assignment: CDR1 MNHEY and CDR2 SMNVEV (reference sequence). The CDR3 has 14 amino acids. The ends were cut back, 5 bases at V and 4 bases at J, with 14 bases in the middle. CDR3: CASSPIGQFTEAFF. The CDR3 DNA reads TGTGCCAGCAGTCCGATTGGACAGTTCACTGAAGCTTTCTTT.

The chain links TRBV6-4 to TRBJ1-2, with 9 bases identical to TRBD1. Germline loops: CDR1 MRHNA, CDR2 SNTAGT. The CDR3 runs 15 residues. V shed 3 bases and J 2 bases; nucleotides not matched to a gene: 4. CDR3 sequence: CASSEAQGANYGYTF. DNA of the CDR3: TGTGCCAGCAGTGAGGCACAGGGGGCGAACTATGGCTACACCTTC.

The chain links TRBV27 to TRBJ1-1; D perhaps matches TRBD1 (5 bases). This CDR3 is built from 14 residues. Germline lookup yields CDR1 MNHEY and CDR2 SMNVEV (reference sequence). V was cut by 1 base and J by 0 bases, with 6 bases left in between. The CDR3 protein is CASSLYRMNTEAFF. CDR3 bases: TGTGCCAGCAGTTTATACAGGATGAACACTGAAGCTTTCTTT.